These 22 T cell receptor beta chains came from one sample sequenced in a study of Ad26.COV2.S vaccination and SARS-CoV-2 variants. The table came from immunoSEQ multiplex PCR; TCRdb's copy has only in-frame clones and leaves some out. The table includes 440,000 or so clones, around 90% detected once. Treatment of the sample: 15 to 20 received Ad26.COV2.S at low or high dose, single or two shots; roughly five received placebo; per-sample allocation not given. Day 63 following the first vaccine or placebo injection was when the samples were taken. The source was peripheral blood, collected in a trial of Ad26.COV2.S vaccine versus placebo. The source of these receptors is a person aged 18-65 years who received the Ad26.COV2.S COVID-19 vaccine or a placebo.

This sequence joins TRBV19 and TRBJ2-2, with D hard to call. V was clipped by 6 bases and J by 4 bases, with 12 bases between them. Germline CDR1 is LNHDA and CDR2 is SQIVND (reference sequence). CDR3 length: 14 amino acids. CDR3 DNA sequence: TGTGCCAGTAGCCCGGAGAGTGTCACCGGGGAGCTGTTTTTT. Translation gives CASSPESVTGELFF.

The chain recombines TRBV6-2 or TRBV6-3 with TRBJ2-7; 12 positions match TRBD2. V lost 7 bases and J lost 7; bases outside the gene matches: 8. CDR3 length equals 14 residues. Germline values: CDR1 MNHEY, CDR2 SVGEGT. CDR3 coding DNA: TGTGCCAGCACCCCACTAGCGGGAGGATTTGAGCAGTACTTC. Amino acid sequence: CASTPLAGGFEQYF.

The rearrangement links TRBV29-1 to TRBJ2-7; no definite D call. This CDR3 contains 11 residues. Germline CDR1 is SQVTM and CDR2 is ANQGSEA. The V end lost 8 bases, the J end lost 7 bases, and 15 bases lay between the germline ends. In DNA, the CDR3 is TGCAGCATAAATTCGGCCGGAGAGCAGTACTTC. This sequence encodes CSINSAGEQYF.

This rearrangement joins TRBV18 to TRBJ2-1; D may be TRBD1 (5 bases). Germline values: CDR1 KGHSH, CDR2 LQKENI. Trimming left V 1 base short and J 4 bases short, with 8 bases between. The CDR3 loop spans 14 amino acids. As DNA, the CDR3 is TGTGCCAGCTCACCACTTAAGGGGTACAATGAGCAGTTCTTC. It specifies CASSPLKGYNEQFF.

The gene calls are TRBV5-1 and TRBJ1-6, with unresolved D. V was pared by 4 bases and J by 2 bases, with 13 bases between. CDR1 is SGHRS, CDR2 YFSETQ, per germline. There are 16 residues in the CDR3. In DNA form, the CDR3 reads TGCGCCAGCAGCGGACGGACGGAGACCTATAATTCACCCCTCCACTTT. Protein sequence: CASSGRTETYNSPLHF.

This chain connects TRBV2 to TRBJ1-4, with unresolved D. This CDR3 contains 14 residues. V was trimmed by 7 bases and J by 4 bases, leaving 13 bases between them. Per the germline V gene, CDR1 is SNHLY and CDR2 is FYNNEI. The CDR3 DNA follows: TGTGCCAGCACCGCAGAGGCCTATAATGAAAAACTGTTTTTT. This codes for CASTAEAYNEKLFF.

The genes are TRBV9 and TRBJ2-3; tentatively, D is TRBD2 (6 bases). Germline-derived CDR1 and CDR2 are SGDLS and YYNGEE. Trimming cost V 0 bases and J 6 bases, with 17 bases left between them. This CDR3 contains 16 residues. CDR3 protein: CASSVGVGGPHDTQYF. CDR3 DNA sequence: TGTGCCAGCAGCGTAGGCGTGGGAGGCCCCCACGATACGCAGTATTTT.

The chain is built from TRBV18 and TRBJ2-5; 9 bases align to TRBD2. Germline values: CDR1 KGHSH, CDR2 LQKENI. The CDR3 loop spans 13 amino acids. With V trimmed by 3 bases and J by 4 bases, 0 bases remained unmatched. CDR3 DNA: TGTGCCAGCTCACCGACTAGCGGAGAGACCCAGTACTTC. Translated: CASSPTSGETQYF.

V gene TRBV9 combines with J gene TRBJ2-5, with TRBD1 as a possible D gene (6 bases). CDR1 and CDR2 (germline): SGDLS, YYNGEE. The CDR3 spans 14 residues. V lost 4 bases, J lost 5 bases, and 15 bases lay in between. The CDR3, as DNA: TGTGCCAGCAGCCCCACTGGGGGCGGGGAGACCCAGTACTTC. Translating it yields CASSPTGGGETQYF.

The chain joins TRBV10-3 to TRBJ1-2; 7 positions match TRBD1. V lost 2 bases, J lost 6 bases, and 15 bases stayed unmatched. Germline values: CDR1 ENHRY, CDR2 SYGVKD. This CDR3 spans 17 amino acids. This CDR3 reads CAISETTFLQGLDGYTF. For the CDR3, the DNA is TGTGCCATCAGTGAGACCACCTTCTTACAGGGGCTGGATGGCTACACCTTC.

This chain links TRBV3-1 (or the pseudogene TRBV3-2) with TRBJ2-3, with a weak D call TRBD1 (5 bases). Germline CDR1 is LGHDT and CDR2 is YNNKEL (reference sequence). CDR3 size: 14 residues. Trimming removed 4 bases from V and 1 base from J, with 9 bases in between. This CDR3 is CASSRDRRTDTQYF. The DNA of the CDR3 is TGTGCCAGCAGCCGCGACAGACGCACAGATACGCAGTATTTT.

This rearrangement joins TRBV6-1 to TRBJ1-2; TRBD1 matches at 9 bases. V shed 0 bases, J shed 5 bases, and the junction held 1 base outside the gene matches. The CDR3 extends over 14 amino acids. CDR1 is MNHNS, CDR2 SASEGT, per germline. Written as DNA, the CDR3 is TGTGCCAGCAGTGAAGCGGGGACAGGGTATGGCTACACCTTC. Amino acids: CASSEAGTGYGYTF.

J is TRBJ2-7 and V is TRBV14; D remains ambiguous. The CDR3 has 12 residues. V was trimmed by 0 bases and J by 9 bases, leaving 9 bases between them. CDR1 is SGHDN, CDR2 FVKESK, per germline. The CDR3 sequence is CASSQDNRSQYF. The CDR3 DNA reads TGTGCCAGCAGCCAAGACAACCGGTCGCAGTACTTC. The full variable domain, rest sourced from reference TRBV14 and TRBJ2-7, is EAGVTQFPSHSVIEKGQTVTLRCDPISGHDNLYWYRRVMGKEIKFLLHFVKESKQDESGMPNNRFLAERTGGTYSTLKVQPAELEDSGVYFCASSQDNRSQYFGPGTRLTVT.

The V gene is TRBV6-2 or TRBV6-3, the J gene TRBJ1-6; no definite D call. The CDR3 is 11 residues long. From germline, CDR1 is MNHEY and CDR2 SVGEGT. V was pared by 2 bases and J by 14 bases, with 7 bases between. The CDR3, as DNA: TGTGCCAGCAGTTACCCGACGGCCCTCCACTTT. It is translated as CASSYPTALHF.

This clone has just one count. The chain recombines TRBV5-1 with TRBJ2-7, with 9 nucleotides matching TRBD2. From germline, CDR1 is SGHRS and CDR2 YFSETQ. The length of the CDR3 is 14 residues. V lost 4 bases to trimming and J lost 5 bases; unmatched junction nucleotides: 7. The DNA of the CDR3 is TGCGCCAGCAGCGAGGGACTAGCACTCGACGAGCAGTACTTC. It yields the protein CASSEGLALDEQYF.

This clone appeared a single time. The V and J genes are TRBV4-2 and TRBJ2-7, with TRBD1 matching over 7 bases. CDR3 length: 14 amino acids. V lost 2 bases, J lost 6 bases, and 7 bases stayed unmatched. Per the germline V gene, CDR1 is LGHNA and CDR2 is YNFKEQ. Here the CDR3 DNA reads TGTGCCAGCAGCCAATTCGACAGGGCGTCCGAGCAGTACTTC. It translates to CASSQFDRASEQYF.

The V gene is TRBV9, the J gene TRBJ2-5, with 8 positions matching TRBD1. CDR1 SGDLS and CDR2 YYNGEE come from the germline V gene. The V and J ends lost 4 bases and 5 bases, in that order; junction bases with no gene match: 7. This CDR3 is built from 14 residues. The CDR3 is CASSPGGGLETQYF. In DNA form, the CDR3 reads TGTGCCAGCAGCCCAGGGGGCGGTTTGGAGACCCAGTACTTC.

V and J are TRBV30 and TRBJ1-5, with D unclear. The CDR3 sequence is 13 residues long. Between the trimmed V and J ends, which lost 2 bases and 5 bases, there was a span of 10 bases. The germline CDR1 and CDR2 sequences are GTSNPN and SVGIG (reference sequence). CDR3 in amino acids: CAWSPAPDQPQHF. The CDR3 bases are TGTGCCTGGAGTCCGGCACCGGATCAGCCCCAGCATTTT.

In the case of this clone: One base away lies a much larger clone, so this may be a sequencing read error. The chain has TRBV7-9 and TRBJ1-1; a weak D match, TRBD1 (6 bases). Germline V gene lookup returns CDR1 SEHNR and CDR2 FQNEAQ (reference sequence). The CDR3 is made up of 13 amino acids. Trimming took off 7 bases at V and 1 base at J, with 10 bases between the two ends. CDR3: CASTQQGNTEAFF. The CDR3 DNA reads TGTGCCAGCACCCAACAGGGGAACACTGAAGCTTTCTTT.

This clone was counted between two and nine times. The rearrangement links TRBV11-1 to TRBJ2-7; D is possibly TRBD1 or TRBD2 (5 bases each). The CDR3 loop spans 11 amino acids. CDR1 is SGHAT, CDR2 FQDESV, per germline (reference sequence). Trimming shortened V by 5 bases and J by 7 bases, and 9 bases separated the two germline ends. CDR3 residues: CASSGEGEQYF. CDR3 DNA: TGTGCCAGCAGCGGAGAGGGGGAGCAGTACTTC.

The chain has TRBV11-1 and TRBJ2-3, with unresolved D. The CDR3 consists of 15 residues. The V end was cut by 6 bases, the J end by 0 bases, with 13 bases between. Germline V gives CDR1 SGHAT, CDR2 FQDESV (reference sequence). CDR3 coding DNA: TGTGCCAGCAGTTTCCTTGCCTCTAGCACAGATACGCAGTATTTT. Translation: CASSFLASSTDTQYF.

In its sample, this clone was seen a few times. This chain connects TRBV12-3 or TRBV12-4 to TRBJ1-5; 7 nucleotides match TRBD1. Trimming removed 4 bases from V and 6 bases from J; junction bases left unmatched: 3. The CDR3 is 13 residues long. The CDR3 protein is CASSWTGPQPQHF. The CDR3 DNA reads as TGTGCCAGCAGTTGGACAGGTCCTCAGCCCCAGCATTTT.